The rows below give T cell receptor beta chains drawn from one sample of a study of identical twins. TCRdb analysed the 5' RACE reads with MiXCR anew, one entry per CDR3 protein. The sample has under 250,000 distinct CDR3 sequences, approximately 9% seen once; the top ten hold 5% to 6%. Material: memory (CD45RO+) T cells sorted from blood. Receptors originate from a woman aged 18-29 years in good health. Each CDR3 is given with its conserved first and last residue. Fields, in order: J gene, CDR3 length, D gene, V gene, clone size, CDR3 protein, CDR3 DNA. A D gene is named only where the DNA matches it firmly. Not every row has a clone size; where given, it reads once, few, many or a size class.

TRBJ2-5	14	.	TRBV13	.	CASSLKGRQETQYF	TGTGCCAGCAGCTTAAAGGGGAGACAAGAGACCCAGTACTTC
TRBJ2-7	15	.	TRBV11-2	.	CASSSPGALGYEQYF	TGTGCCAGCAGCTCGCCCGGGGCGCTGGGCTACGAGCAGTACTTC
TRBJ2-3	15	.	TRBV7-9	.	CASSRLVSGTDTQYF	TGTGCCAGCAGTCGACTAGTATCTGGCACAGATACGCAGTATTTT
TRBJ2-7	15	.	TRBV3-1	few	CASSQDLDKTYEQYF	TGTGCCAGCAGCCAAGATCTGGACAAGACCTACGAGCAGTACTTC
TRBJ1-6	16	.	TRBV7-2	many	CASSLSGPTNNSPLHF	TGTGCCAGCAGCTTATCGGGACCGACGAATAATTCACCCCTCCACTTT
TRBJ1-1	14	.	TRBV15	.	CATSREDRNTEAFF	TGTGCCACCAGCAGAGAGGACAGGAACACTGAAGCTTTCTTT
TRBJ2-3	17	.	TRBV6-2/TRBV6-3	.	CASSSSVRRVATDTQYF	TGTGCCAGCAGTTCTAGCGTCCGCCGCGTAGCCACAGATACGCAGTATTTT
TRBJ1-1	14	.	TRBV16	.	CASSPERGSTEAFF	TGTGCCAGCAGCCCTGAGAGGGGATCAACTGAAGCTTTCTTT
TRBJ2-7	15	.	TRBV20-1	few	CSASRRGGGSYEQYF	TGCAGTGCTTCCCGGAGGGGGGGGGGCTCCTACGAGCAGTACTTC
TRBJ1-2	16	.	TRBV6-5	few	CASSYGGTPDDYGYTF	TGTGCCAGCAGTTACGGAGGGACCCCCGACGATTATGGCTACACCTTC
TRBJ2-1	13	.	TRBV12-3/TRBV12-4	many	CASRTLGYNEQFF	TGTGCCAGCAGGACCCTCGGGTACAATGAGCAGTTCTTC
TRBJ1-5	14	TRBD1	TRBV2	.	CASQTGVFNQPQHF	TGTGCCAGCCAGACAGGGGTTTTCAATCAGCCCCAGCATTTT
TRBJ1-4	14	TRBD1	TRBV27	.	CASGQGQGNEKLFF	TGTGCCAGCGGGCAGGGACAGGGGAATGAAAAACTGTTTTTT
TRBJ2-1	13	.	TRBV10-3	few	CAISESTRDSQFF	TGTGCCATCAGTGAGTCGACTCGGGACTCGCAGTTCTTC
TRBJ2-5	14	.	TRBV18	many	CASSRGGVRETQYF	TGTGCCAGCTCACGAGGTGGCGTGAGAGAGACCCAGTACTTC
TRBJ2-4	14	.	TRBV7-2	many	CASSLMTTTNIQYF	TGTGCCAGCAGCCTAATGACTACCACAAACATTCAGTACTTC
TRBJ1-2	15	.	TRBV5-1	many	CASSLTPDGNYGYTF	TGCGCCAGCAGCTTGACCCCGGACGGGAACTATGGCTACACCTTC
TRBJ2-1	14	.	TRBV25-1	.	CASSISGAYNEQFF	TGTGCCAGCAGTATTAGCGGAGCCTACAATGAGCAGTTCTTC
TRBJ2-7	15	TRBD2	TRBV6-1	.	CASTRDAGGSYEQYF	TGTGCCAGCACTAGGGATGCGGGGGGAAGCTACGAGCAGTACTTC
TRBJ1-1	12	.	TRBV11-2	few	CASSSMNTEAFF	TGTGCCAGCAGCTCCATGAACACTGAAGCTTTCTTT
TRBJ2-3	15	TRBD1	TRBV9	.	CASTADRGGSDTQYF	TGTGCCAGCACAGCCGACAGGGGGGGATCGGATACGCAGTATTTT
TRBJ1-5	11	.	TRBV12-3/TRBV12-4	many	CASSPYQPQHF	TGTGCCAGCAGTCCCTATCAGCCCCAGCATTTT
TRBJ2-5	14	TRBD1	TRBV20-1	many	CSAREGGQKETQYF	TGCAGTGCTAGAGAAGGGGGACAGAAAGAGACCCAGTACTTC
TRBJ2-7	16	.	TRBV5-1	.	CASSLSATFSSYEQYF	TGCGCCAGCAGCTTGAGTGCGACTTTCAGCTCCTACGAGCAGTACTTC
TRBJ2-1	12	.	TRBV20-1	.	CSASAQGNEQFF	TGCAGTGCCAGCGCTCAGGGCAATGAGCAGTTCTTC
TRBJ2-5	14	.	TRBV2	many	CASRRERTQETQYF	TGTGCCAGCAGGAGAGAGAGAACCCAAGAGACCCAGTACTTC
TRBJ2-3	14	TRBD2	TRBV20-1	few	CSGVQTSGGRTQYF	TGCAGTGGGGTTCAGACTAGCGGGGGCCGTACGCAGTATTTT
TRBJ2-2	16	TRBD2	TRBV10-3	.	CATRTSGSGGTGELFF	TGTGCCACTAGGACTAGCGGGAGCGGTGGCACCGGGGAGCTGTTTTTT
TRBJ1-4	15	TRBD1	TRBV7-9	.	CASSAGQGAGEKLFF	TGTGCCAGCAGCGCGGGACAGGGGGCAGGGGAAAAACTGTTTTTT
TRBJ2-5	12	TRBD1	TRBV20-1	few	CSAPDRGKTQYF	TGCAGTGCTCCCGACAGGGGCAAGACCCAGTACTTC
TRBJ2-4	14	.	TRBV13	.	CASSSSMRKNIQYF	TGTGCCAGCAGTTCATCGATGAGAAAAAACATTCAGTACTTC
TRBJ2-5	13	.	TRBV20-1	many	CSASPETNRAQYF	TGCAGTGCTAGCCCTGAGACGAACCGGGCCCAGTACTTC
TRBJ2-1	16	TRBD2	TRBV3-1	few	CASSQVASGTLREQFF	TGTGCCAGCAGCCAAGTGGCTAGCGGGACCCTTAGGGAGCAGTTCTTC
TRBJ2-1	15	.	TRBV19	.	CATFPRASLLNEQFF	TGTGCCACCTTCCCCCGGGCTAGCCTCCTCAATGAGCAGTTCTTC
TRBJ2-1	15	TRBD1	TRBV7-9	.	CASSSGQGWTLEQSF	TGTGCCAGCAGCTCGGGACAGGGGTGGACTTTAGAGCAGTCCTTC
TRBJ2-3	14	TRBD1	TRBV2	few	CASSVTGDPDTQYF	TGTGCCAGCAGTGTAACAGGGGATCCAGATACGCAGTATTTT
TRBJ2-1	14	.	TRBV6-2/TRBV6-3	many	CASKGELDSHEQFF	TGTGCCAGCAAAGGAGAATTGGATTCCCATGAGCAGTTCTTC
TRBJ2-1	13	.	TRBV27	.	CASSRNRGNEQFF	TGTGCCAGCAGCCGGAATCGCGGAAATGAGCAGTTCTTC
TRBJ2-7	14	.	TRBV5-6	.	CASSLLLQSHEQYF	TGTGCCAGCAGCTTGTTGCTTCAGAGCCACGAGCAGTACTTC
TRBJ2-3	18	TRBD1	TRBV11-2	.	CASSFGTGLKQNTDTQYF	TGTGCCAGCAGCTTCGGGACAGGACTAAAACAGAACACAGATACGCAGTATTTT
TRBJ2-1	15	TRBD2	TRBV7-2	.	CASSLAAGGRNEQFF	TGTGCCAGCAGCTTAGCTGCGGGAGGGCGAAATGAGCAGTTCTTC
TRBJ2-1	16	TRBD2	TRBV20-1	.	CSASRSGGTLGDEQFF	TGCAGTGCTAGTCGGAGCGGGGGGACTTTAGGCGATGAGCAGTTCTTC